The clone carrying this T cell receptor (beta chain) has more than one count but fewer than ten. Its specificity is unknown. This sample was taken from a study of regulatory dendritic cells for organ transplantation. Overall study results and limits: Naive CD4+ and CD8+ repertoires were highly diverse; memory CD8+ was most oligoclonal. Regulatory dendritic cells appeared to expand memory CD8+ clones less than mature ones.

Trimming removed 0 bases from V and 5 bases from J, with 9 bases in between. The CDR3 is 14 residues long. CDR1 SGHRS and CDR2 YFSETQ come from the germline V gene. Generated by immunoSEQ multiplex PCR, the TCRdb table keeps only in-frame clones and is missing some. The repertoire holds over 25,000 clones, with approximately 80% as singletons. The TCR comes from a human donor in good health. The gene calls are TRBV5-1 and TRBJ1-5; D unclear. The sequenced sample was naive CD4+ T cells from blood. Subset: CD45RA+ naive T cells. Here the CDR3 DNA reads TGCGCCAGCAGCTTGGGAGATCGAGATCAGCCCCAGCATTTT. Translated: CASSLGDRDQPQHF.